This T cell receptor (beta chain) was captured by sequencing in a study of blood T cell repertoires in COVID-19. Study as a whole: Recovered participants had two consecutive negative NP/OP PCR tests, healthcare professional clearance, or symptom resolution. Material from acute and convalescent COVID-19 was sourced from the United States, Italy and Spain. The cDNA or gDNA used as material had been derived from T cells, B-cell-depleted T cells, or PBMCs.

Method: immunoSEQ multiplex PCR; TCRdb's copy keeps in-frame clones and lacks some. Here the sample spans 150,000 to 200,000 clones, 79% being singletons. The CDR3 consists of 17 residues. CDR1 is LNHDA, CDR2 SQIVND, per germline (reference sequence). Trimming cost V 8 bases and J 1 base; bases outside gene matches: 7. The TCR originated in a woman between 65 and 79 years old in a cohort exposed to, infected with or recovered from COVID-19 (not recorded which). The V and J genes are TRBV19 and TRBJ2-6; TRBD1 matches at 11 bases. The sequenced sample consisted of PBMCs or T cells enriched from blood (not recorded which). CDR3 nucleotide sequence: TGTGCCAGTGTTTCCGGACAGGGGGCTTCTGGGGCCAACGTCCTGACTTTC. It codes for CASVSGQGASGANVLTF.